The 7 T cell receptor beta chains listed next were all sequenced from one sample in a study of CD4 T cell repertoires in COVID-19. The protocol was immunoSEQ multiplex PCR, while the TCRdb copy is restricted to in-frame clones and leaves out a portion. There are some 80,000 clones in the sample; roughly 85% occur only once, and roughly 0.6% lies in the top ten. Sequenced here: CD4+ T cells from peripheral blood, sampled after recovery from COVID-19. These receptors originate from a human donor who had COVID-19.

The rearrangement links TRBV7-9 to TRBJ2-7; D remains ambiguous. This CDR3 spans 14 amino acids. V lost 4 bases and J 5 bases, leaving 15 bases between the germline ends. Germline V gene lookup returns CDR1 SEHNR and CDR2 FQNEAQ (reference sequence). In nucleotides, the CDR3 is TGTGCCAGCAGCTACCCGACTGATAGCAACGAGCAGTACTTC. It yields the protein CASSYPTDSNEQYF.

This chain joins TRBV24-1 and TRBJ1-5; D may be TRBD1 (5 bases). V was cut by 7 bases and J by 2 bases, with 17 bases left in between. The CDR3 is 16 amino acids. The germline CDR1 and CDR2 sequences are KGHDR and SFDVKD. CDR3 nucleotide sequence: TGTGCCACCAGATCATTTCCGAGGGGAGGCAATCAGCCCCAGCATTTT. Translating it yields CATRSFPRGGNQPQHF.

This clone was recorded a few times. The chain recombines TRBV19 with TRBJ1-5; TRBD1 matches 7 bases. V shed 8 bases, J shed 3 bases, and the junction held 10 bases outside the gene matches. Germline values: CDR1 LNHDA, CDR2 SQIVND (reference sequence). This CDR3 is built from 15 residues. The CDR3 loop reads CASGYRDRYNQPQHF. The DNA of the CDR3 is TGTGCCAGTGGGTACCGGGACAGATACAATCAGCCCCAGCATTTT.

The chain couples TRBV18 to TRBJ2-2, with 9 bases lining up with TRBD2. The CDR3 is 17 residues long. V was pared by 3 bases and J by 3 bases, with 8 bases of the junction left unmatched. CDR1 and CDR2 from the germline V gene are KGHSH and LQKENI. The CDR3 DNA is TGTGCCAGCTCACCCCGTAGCGGGAGTGCACACACCGGGGAGCTGTTTTTT. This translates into CASSPRSGSAHTGELFF.

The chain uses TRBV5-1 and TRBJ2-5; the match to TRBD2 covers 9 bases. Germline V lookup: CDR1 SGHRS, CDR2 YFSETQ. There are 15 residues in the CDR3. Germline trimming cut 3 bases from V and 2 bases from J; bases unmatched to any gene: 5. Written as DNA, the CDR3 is TGCGCCAGCAGCTCAAGACTAGCGGCACAAGAGACCCAGTACTTC. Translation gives CASSSRLAAQETQYF.

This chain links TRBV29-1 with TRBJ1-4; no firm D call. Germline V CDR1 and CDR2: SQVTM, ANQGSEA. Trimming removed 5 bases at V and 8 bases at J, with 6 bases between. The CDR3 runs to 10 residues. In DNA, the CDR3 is TGCAGCGTTTGGGTCGAAAAACTGTTTTTT. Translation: CSVWVEKLFF.

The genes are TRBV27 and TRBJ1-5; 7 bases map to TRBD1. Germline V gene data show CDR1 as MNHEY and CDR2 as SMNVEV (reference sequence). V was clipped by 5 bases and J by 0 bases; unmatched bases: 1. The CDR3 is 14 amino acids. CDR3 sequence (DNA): TGTGCCAGCAGTAGACAGGGTAGCAATCAGCCCCAGCATTTT. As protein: CASSRQGSNQPQHF.